These T cell receptor beta chains were read from a single sample in a study of CD8 T cells in ankylosing spondylitis. From the 5' RACE reads, TCRdb called clonotypes with MiXCR, one entry per CDR3 protein. The data hold approximately 220,000 distinct CDR3 sequences, with around 25% observed a single time. Sequenced input: blood, either unsorted or a sorted T cell fraction (not recorded which). The receptor set was obtained from a male donor with ankylosing spondylitis or in good health (not recorded which). Both conserved end residues are part of each CDR3. The order of the fields is V gene, J gene, D gene, clone size, CDR3 DNA, CDR3 protein. D genes are given only for firm matches. The size field is filled for only some rows; it gives once, few, many or a size class.

TRBV12-3/TRBV12-4	TRBJ2-3	.	many	TGTGCCAGCAGTTTATTGTCCGATACGCAGTATTTT	CASSLLSDTQYF
TRBV20-1	TRBJ2-6	.	many	TGCAGTGCGAATCTGCCGAGCTCTGGGGCCAACGTCCTGACTTTC	CSANLPSSGANVLTF
TRBV6-5	TRBJ2-3	.	few	TGTGCCAGCAGTTACTCGCCAGCAACCAGCACAGATACGCAGTATTTT	CASSYSPATSTDTQYF
TRBV7-2	TRBJ2-5	TRBD2	few	TGTGCCAGCAGCTTACCAAGCGGGAGAAGGGAGACCCAGTACTTC	CASSLPSGRRETQYF
TRBV15	TRBJ2-7	.	many	TGTGCCACCAGCAGGGGCCCGGGCCCAGGATACGAGCAGTACTTC	CATSRGPGPGYEQYF
TRBV5-1	TRBJ1-6	.	.	TGCGCCAGCAGCTTGGATGGGGCTCGGAATTCACCCCTCCACTTT	CASSLDGARNSPLHF
TRBV20-1	TRBJ2-7	.	.	TGCAGTGCTGTTAACTCCTACGAGCAGTACTTC	CSAVNSYEQYF
TRBV11-1	TRBJ2-2	.	many	TGTGCCAGCAGCTTGGGCAGGGGCACCGGGGAGCTGTTTTTT	CASSLGRGTGELFF
TRBV20-1	TRBJ2-3	.	.	TGCAGTGCTAGAGTAATTTCCCTCACAGATACGCAGTATTTT	CSARVISLTDTQYF
TRBV7-6	TRBJ2-3	TRBD2	.	TGTGCCAGCAGCCTCCCGGGACTAGCGGGAGTAGATACGCAGTATTTT	CASSLPGLAGVDTQYF
TRBV5-4	TRBJ2-5	.	once	TGTGCCAGCAGCTTCCCGGACTGGAAAGAGACCCAGTACTTC	CASSFPDWKETQYF
TRBV29-1	TRBJ2-2	TRBD1	.	TGCAGCGTTGTGGGACAGGCCGCGGGCGGGGAGCTGTTTTTT	CSVVGQAAGGELFF
TRBV3-1	TRBJ2-6	.	.	TGTGCCAGCAGCCAAGCGGACTCTGGGGCCAACGTCCTGACTTTC	CASSQADSGANVLTF
TRBV7-9	TRBJ2-3	.	.	TGTGCCAGCAGCTTACAGGCGCAGTACACAGATACGCAGTATTTT	CASSLQAQYTDTQYF
TRBV7-6	TRBJ2-1	TRBD2	few	TGTGCCAGCAGCCTGCCGGCGGGAGGGCCGTTCAATGAGCAGTTCTTC	CASSLPAGGPFNEQFF
TRBV20-1	TRBJ2-1	TRBD2	few	TGCAGTTCTCTAGCGGGCAGCTCCTACAATGAGCAGTTCTTC	CSSLAGSSYNEQFF
TRBV7-2	TRBJ2-6	.	.	TGTGCCAGCAGCCCTAGGGGGGCGGCTGGGGCCAACGTCCTGACTTTC	CASSPRGAAGANVLTF
TRBV24-1	TRBJ2-1	.	.	TGTGCCACCAGTGTCGAAGGTGAGCAGTTCTTC	CATSVEGEQFF
TRBV12-3/TRBV12-4	TRBJ2-3	.	.	TGTGCCAGCACCATTACTGTTGGTTCCACAGATACGCAGTATTTT	CASTITVGSTDTQYF
TRBV6-1	TRBJ2-7	TRBD2	many	TGTGCCAGCAGTATAGGACTAGTCGATCGGTCCTCCTACGAGCAGTACTTC	CASSIGLVDRSSYEQYF
TRBV6-1	TRBJ1-6	TRBD1	.	TGTGCCAGCAGGAGGGACAGGTTTAATTCACCCCTCCACTTT	CASRRDRFNSPLHF
TRBV12-3/TRBV12-4	TRBJ1-6	.	.	TGTGCCAGCAGTTCAGGGGTTTCACCCCTCCACTTT	CASSSGVSPLHF
TRBV9	TRBJ2-3	TRBD1	.	TGTGCCAGCAGCGCCGGGACAGGCACGAGCACAGATACGCAGTATTTT	CASSAGTGTSTDTQYF
TRBV5-5	TRBJ2-7	TRBD1	many	TGTGCCAGCAGCCTTCCGGGACAGGGGGCCTACGAGCAGTACTTC	CASSLPGQGAYEQYF
TRBV2	TRBJ2-2	.	.	TGTGCCAGCACCTCGGACGCCGGGGAGCTGTTTTTT	CASTSDAGELFF
TRBV29-1	TRBJ2-5	.	.	TGCAGCGCAGCGGCCTTAGGGGAGACCCAGTACTTC	CSAAALGETQYF
TRBV24-1	TRBJ2-1	TRBD2	many	TGTGCCACCACCGATAGCGGGGTCAACAATGAGCAGTTCTTC	CATTDSGVNNEQFF
TRBV9	TRBJ2-7	TRBD2	.	TGTGCCAGCAGCGTCTCAACTAGCGGGTTCTCCTACGAGCAGTACTTC	CASSVSTSGFSYEQYF
TRBV6-1	TRBJ2-7	.	few	TGTGCCAGCAGTGAACTGTACGAGCAGTACTTC	CASSELYEQYF
TRBV20-1	TRBJ2-7	.	many	TGCAGTGCTAGAGACGGGGATAAAGAGCAGTACTTC	CSARDGDKEQYF
TRBV6-1	TRBJ2-7	.	many	TGTGCCAGCAGGGCCGGGACGCCCTACGAGCAGTACTTC	CASRAGTPYEQYF
TRBV7-3	TRBJ1-2	TRBD1	few	TGTGCCAGCAGCCCAACAGGGGGCTATGGCTACACCTTC	CASSPTGGYGYTF
TRBV29-1	TRBJ2-2	.	.	TGCAGCGCGAGGACCCAGACCGGGGAGCTGTTTTTT	CSARTQTGELFF
TRBV7-2	TRBJ2-4	.	many	TGTGCCAGCACCCTGGGTGGGGTCTTAGCCAAAAACATTCAGTACTTC	CASTLGGVLAKNIQYF
TRBV20-1	TRBJ1-1	.	.	TGCAGTGCCCGGTACCGGGGAAGTGTTGAAGCTTTCTTT	CSARYRGSVEAFF
TRBV5-1	TRBJ2-7	TRBD2	many	TGCGCCAGCAGCACGACTAGCCAGAAGAACGAGCAGTACTTC	CASSTTSQKNEQYF
TRBV7-2	TRBJ1-5	.	few	TGTGCCAGCAGCTTATGGGCGCTTGGCAGCAATCAGCCCCAGCATTTT	CASSLWALGSNQPQHF
TRBV7-2	TRBJ1-2	.	.	TGTGCCAGCAGCTTGGATGGACCCAAGAACTATGGCTACACCTTC	CASSLDGPKNYGYTF
TRBV29-1	TRBJ2-7	.	.	TGCAGCGTTGCCCCCGAGCAGTACTTC	CSVAPEQYF